Listed here are 25 T cell receptor beta chains from one sample, sequenced in a study of shared clonotypes between healthy human individuals. Sequenced by immunoSEQ multiplex PCR; TCRdb stores in-frame clones only, minus some. The data hold roughly 2 million clones, with roughly 95% observed a single time. Material: naive CD4+ T cells sorted from blood. Subset: CD45RA+ positively selected. These receptors were obtained from a man between 18 and 29 years old in good health.

V gene TRBV30 combines with J gene TRBJ2-2; TRBD2 is a possible D gene (5 bases). Trimming shortened V by 1 base and J by 5 bases, and 14 bases separated the two germline ends. Germline lookup yields CDR1 GTSNPN and CDR2 SVGIG (reference sequence). The CDR3 loop spans 15 amino acids. The CDR3 is CAWSELAKRTGELFF. The CDR3 DNA is TGTGCCTGGAGTGAATTAGCGAAGAGAACCGGGGAGCTGTTTTTT. The full variable domain, with the rest looked up from reference TRBV30 and TRBJ2-2, is SQTIHQWPATLVQPVGSPLSLECTVEGTSNPNLYWYRQAAGRGLQLLFYSVGIGQISSEVPQNLSASRPQDRQFILSSKKLLLSDSGFYLCAWSELAKRTGELFFGEGSRLTVL.

This chain joins TRBV7-8 and TRBJ1-3; D is undetermined. CDR1 is SGHVS, CDR2 FQNEAQ, per germline. The ends were cut back, 0 bases at V and 7 bases at J, with 7 bases in the middle. This CDR3 has 13 residues. CDR3 amino acids: CASSLAVSNTIYF. CDR3 sequence (DNA): TGTGCCAGCAGCTTAGCGGTATCGAACACCATATATTTT. Using reference TRBV7-8 and TRBJ1-3 for the parts outside the CDR3, the full variable domain is GAGVSQSPRYKVAKRGQDVALRCDPISGHVSLFWYQQALGQGPEFLTYFQNEAQLDKSGLPSDRFFAERPEGSVSTLKIQRTQQEDSAVYLCASSLAVSNTIYFGEGSWLTVV.

The rearrangement uses TRBV28 and TRBJ1-6; D is ambiguous. Per germline, CDR1 MDHEN and CDR2 SYDVKM. The V end was cut by 4 bases, the J end by 0 bases, with 4 bases between. This CDR3 has 14 residues. The CDR3 DNA reads TGTGCCAGCAGTTCCGGCTCCTATAATTCACCCCTCCACTTT. Residues: CASSSGSYNSPLHF.

The gene calls are TRBV5-1 and TRBJ2-2, with 7 positions matching TRBD2. The ends lost 5 bases at V and 7 bases at J; junction bases unmatched: 11. This CDR3 is built from 15 residues. The V gene's germline CDR1 is SGHRS and CDR2 YFSETQ. The CDR3 DNA follows: TGCGCCAGCAGTGATGCGGCGGGAGCCGTCGGGGAGCTGTTTTTT. Protein sequence: CASSDAAGAVGELFF.

The J gene is TRBJ2-1, the V gene TRBV9; 11 nucleotides align to TRBD2. The trim removed 4 bases at V and 2 bases at J, leaving 8 bases unmatched. This CDR3 comprises 17 residues. Germline V CDR1 and CDR2: SGDLS, YYNGEE. CDR3 loop: CASSMGTSGFPYNEQFF. The CDR3 DNA follows: TGTGCCAGCAGCATGGGGACTAGCGGTTTTCCCTACAATGAGCAGTTCTTC.

The J gene is TRBJ2-3, the V gene TRBV4-1, with 9 bases lining up with TRBD1. Germline-derived CDR1 and CDR2 are MGHRA and YSYEKL. This CDR3 is built from 16 residues. J was trimmed by 4 bases and V by 1 base; bases with no gene match: 6. The CDR3: CASSQGPGQGADTQYF. The CDR3, as DNA: TGCGCCAGCAGCCAAGGTCCGGGACAGGGTGCAGATACGCAGTATTTT.

The rearrangement links TRBV28 to TRBJ1-6; D gene ambiguous. Between the trimmed V and J ends, which lost 6 bases and 2 bases, there was a span of 5 bases. The CDR3 consists of 13 residues. Looked up from germline, CDR1 is MDHEN and CDR2 is SYDVKM. CDR3 protein: CASRNPYNSPLHF. In DNA, the CDR3 is TGTGCCAGCAGAAATCCCTATAATTCACCCCTCCACTTT.

This chain connects TRBV5-8 to TRBJ1-4; D is unclear. Trimming shortened V by 3 bases and J by 0 bases, and 9 bases separated the two germline ends. Germline CDR1 is SGHTS and CDR2 is YDEGEE. This CDR3 is 15 amino acids long. The CDR3 spells CASSSPYATNEKLFF. The CDR3 DNA sequence: TGTGCCAGCAGCTCGCCTTATGCAACTAATGAAAAACTGTTTTTT.

The gene calls are TRBV5-1 and TRBJ2-1; 15 bases align to TRBD2. CDR1 and CDR2 from the germline V gene are SGHRS and YFSETQ. The CDR3 is made up of 21 amino acids. V lost 4 bases and J lost 1; bases outside the gene matches: 15. CDR3 protein: CASSMGTSGGFLPVSYNEQFF. The CDR3 DNA follows: TGCGCCAGCAGCATGGGGACTAGCGGGGGGTTTTTACCGGTTTCCTACAATGAGCAGTTCTTC.

The chain has TRBV10-2 and TRBJ1-3, with no clear D. Germline CDR1 and CDR2: WSHSY and SAAADI. This CDR3 is built from 15 residues. The germline V and J ends were trimmed by 7 bases and 0 bases, with 13 bases remaining between them. The CDR3 DNA is TGCGCCAGCATGAGTGGGCCTCTCTCTGGAAACACCATATATTTT. It encodes CASMSGPLSGNTIYF.

The rearrangement uses TRBV29-1 and TRBJ1-2, with D uncertain. The CDR3 contains 14 residues. V shed 0 bases and J shed 6 bases, with 14 bases lying between them. Per the germline V gene, CDR1 is SQVTM and CDR2 is ANQGSEA. CDR3 nucleotides: TGCAGCGTTGAAGATCGTCGGGTCTGGGATGGCTACACCTTC. This codes for CSVEDRRVWDGYTF.

The table lists this clone with a count of one. The rearrangement links TRBV14 to TRBJ2-7; TRBD2 agrees at 10 bases. This CDR3 has 18 amino acids. V was clipped by 4 bases and J by 3 bases; unmatched bases: 15. The germline gives CDR1 SGHDN, CDR2 FVKESK. For the CDR3, the DNA is TGTGCCAGCAGCCGAACCCGGTTCGGGACTAGCGTGGGCTACGAGCAGTACTTC. As protein: CASSRTRFGTSVGYEQYF. The full variable domain, its missing parts supplied by reference TRBV14 and TRBJ2-7, is EAGVTQFPSHSVIEKGQTVTLRCDPISGHDNLYWYRRVMGKEIKFLLHFVKESKQDESGMPNNRFLAERTGGTYSTLKVQPAELEDSGVYFCASSRTRFGTSVGYEQYFGPGTRLTVT.

The table lists this clone with many counts. Other DNA sequences in this sample translate to the same CDR3. This sequence joins TRBV27 and TRBJ1-5; a weak D match, TRBD1 (6 bases). V was clipped by 5 bases and J by 5 bases, with 13 bases between them. The CDR3 extends over 14 amino acids. CDR1 and CDR2 from the germline V gene are MNHEY and SMNVEV (reference sequence). The CDR3, as DNA: TGTGCCAGCAGTCTCCGGGACAAACATCAGCCCCAGCATTTT. Translated: CASSLRDKHQPQHF.

This clone has only one observation. This sequence joins TRBV2 and TRBJ1-6; D unresolved. This CDR3 has 14 amino acids. V lost 7 bases and J 1 base, leaving 8 bases between the germline ends. The germline gives CDR1 SNHLY, CDR2 FYNNEI. This chain's CDR3 is CASTAWSYNSPLHF. The CDR3 DNA reads as TGTGCCAGCACGGCCTGGTCCTATAATTCACCCCTCCACTTT. Complete variable domain (other parts from reference TRBV2 and TRBJ1-6): EPEVTQTPSHQVTQMGQEVILRCVPISNHLYFYWYRQILGQKVEFLVSFYNNEISEKSEIFDDQFSVERPDGSNFTLKIRSTKLEDSAMYFCASTAWSYNSPLHFGNGTRLTVT.

The gene calls are TRBV29-1 and TRBJ1-2; 7 bases line up with TRBD1. The germline V gene has CDR1 SQVTM and CDR2 ANQGSEA. This CDR3 has 13 amino acids. The trim removed 4 bases at V and 2 bases at J, leaving 4 bases unmatched. The CDR3 loop is CSVALGQNYGYTF. CDR3 bases: TGCAGCGTTGCCCTGGGACAGAACTATGGCTACACCTTC.

V gene TRBV7-2 combines with J gene TRBJ2-1; 7 bases fit TRBD2. The CDR3 totals 17 residues. Germline assignment: CDR1 SGHTA and CDR2 FQGNSA. Trimming at V came to 1 base and at J to 4 bases, leaving 10 bases not matched to a gene. This CDR3 is CASSLVWGRGAYNEQFF. CDR3 nucleotides: TGTGCCAGCAGCTTAGTATGGGGGAGGGGTGCTTACAATGAGCAGTTCTTC.

This clone showed up just once. Additional DNA sequences in this sample encode the identical CDR3. This chain connects TRBV11-3 to TRBJ2-2; D unclear. V was trimmed by 0 bases and J by 5 bases, leaving 4 bases between them. Germline-derived CDR1 and CDR2 are SGHNT and YENEEA. The CDR3 is made up of 13 amino acids. CDR3: CASSLDSTGELFF. The CDR3 DNA reads TGTGCCAGCAGCTTAGACAGTACCGGGGAGCTGTTTTTT.

The chain links TRBV9 to TRBJ1-4; weak D call: TRBD1 (5 bases). The CDR3 is 15 residues long. In germline, CDR1 is SGDLS, CDR2 YYNGEE. V was cut by 0 bases and J by 5 bases, with 11 bases left in between. The chain's CDR3 is CASSVAPGGNEKLFF. CDR3 nucleotide sequence: TGTGCCAGCAGCGTAGCCCCCGGGGGGAATGAAAAACTGTTTTTT.

The genes are TRBV9 and TRBJ1-3, with a weak D call TRBD1 (5 bases). This CDR3 region has 17 residues. Germline V lookup: CDR1 SGDLS, CDR2 YYNGEE. Trimming cost V 3 bases and J 0 bases, with 16 bases left between them. The CDR3 bases are TGTGCCAGCAGCGAGGGACTCAGGGCCTCCTCTGGAAACACCATATATTTT. Translation gives CASSEGLRASSGNTIYF.

The V and J genes are TRBV4-1 and TRBJ2-1; D might be TRBD1 (5 bases). V gave up 4 bases and J gave up 3 bases, with 19 bases separating them. CDR1 MGHRA and CDR2 YSYEKL come from the germline V gene. CDR3 size: 17 residues. The CDR3 nucleotides are TGCGCCAGCAGCCGGAAGCAGACAGAAAATGACTACAATGAGCAGTTCTTC. Translated, it gives CASSRKQTENDYNEQFF.

This CDR3 is CASSPRSGGPSSYEQYF. The CDR3 bases are TGTGCCAGCTCACCACGATCGGGAGGTCCCTCTTCCTACGAGCAGTACTTC. The chain recombines TRBV18 with TRBJ2-7; 7 bases map to TRBD2. This CDR3 contains 17 residues. V shed 1 base, J shed 1 base, and the junction held 10 bases outside the gene matches. Germline-derived CDR1 and CDR2 are KGHSH and LQKENI.

The chain combines TRBV28 with TRBJ2-2; the match to TRBD1 covers 9 bases. Germline V lookup: CDR1 MDHEN, CDR2 SYDVKM. There are 16 residues in the CDR3. V was pared by 5 bases and J by 2 bases, with 6 bases of the junction left unmatched. The CDR3 sequence: CASSRDRVGNTGELFF. CDR3 sequence (DNA): TGTGCCAGCAGTCGGGACAGGGTAGGAAACACCGGGGAGCTGTTTTTT.

With regard to this clone: This may stem from a read error, because a much larger clone lies one nucleotide away. The CDR3 carries no conserved terminal phenylalanine or tryptophan, so it likely arises from a read error. The chain has TRBV7-2 and TRBJ2-7; possibly TRBD1 for D (6 bases). The CDR3 is 14 amino acids. CDR1 is SGHTA, CDR2 FQGNSA, per germline. The ends were cut back, 2 bases at V and 5 bases at J, with 13 bases in the middle. CDR3 in DNA: TGTGCCAGCAGCTTAAACAGGGATTCCCACGAGCAGTACCTC. Its protein is CASSLNRDSHEQYL.

The V and J genes are TRBV5-1 and TRBJ1-2; D gene unclear. In germline, CDR1 is SGHRS, CDR2 YFSETQ. Between the trimmed V and J ends, which lost 0 bases and 2 bases, there was a span of 8 bases. CDR3 size: 14 residues. The CDR3 DNA is TGCGCCAGCAGCTTGGACAACCGGAACTATGGCTACACCTTC. This gives the protein CASSLDNRNYGYTF.

The chain combines TRBV10-3 with TRBJ1-6; 9 bases map to TRBD1. With V trimmed by 4 bases and J by 6 bases, 7 bases remained unmatched. Germline assignment: CDR1 ENHRY and CDR2 SYGVKD. The length of the CDR3 is 16 residues. For the CDR3, the DNA is TGTGCCATCAGTGCCATGGGGGGACAGGGTAATTCACCCCTCCACTTT. Translated: CAISAMGGQGNSPLHF.